The text below deals with one T cell receptor (beta chain). No antigen is known for it. The Oncomine TCR Beta short-read assay was applied to DNA of cultured CD4+ T cells. From CD4+ T cells that had been cultured, genomic DNA was extracted. TCRdb called the PCR reads again in MiXCR, with one record for every CDR3 protein. The sample carries about 26,000 distinct CDR3 sequences, around half recorded once. The treatment: approximately 10-day PBMC culture with coronavirus spike peptide pools or control peptides (ViraFEST assay). Antigen-specific T cells were expanded with peptide pools by ViraFEST, and TCRs were then sequenced. The data stem from a study of vaccination and CD4 T cells after COVID-19. The length of the CDR3 is 15 residues. Trimming pared 6 bases from V and 2 bases from J, leaving 16 bases between. The germline V gene encodes CDR1 MNHNS and CDR2 SASEGT.

The clonotype originates from a human donor who received a COVID-19 vaccine. The sample consisted of CD4+ T cells from blood, cultured in vitro, taken before SARS-CoV-2 vaccination. The chain is built from TRBV6-1 and TRBJ1-1, with TRBD1 as a possible D gene (5 bases). The CDR3 DNA reads as TGTGCCAGCAGCCCGGGCCACGGGGCAAACACTGAAGCTTTCTTT. Amino acid sequence: CASSPGHGANTEAFF.